Listed here is a single T cell receptor beta chain. Antigen specificity is unknown. Each TCR beta cDNA library carried unique molecular identifiers. Once about 0.85 to 11 million T cells were used, about 490,000 cDNA molecules resulted. TCRdb re-analysed the PCR reads in MiXCR, keeping a single row per CDR3 protein. The sample lists some 800,000 distinct CDR3 sequences; about 43% were seen once. The sample belongs to a study of post-analysis software for immune sequencing data. Broader study findings: Relative to controls, patients had five TRBV segments at higher frequency, with TRBV5-6, TRBV5-1 and TRBV20-1 among these.

Germline V lookup: CDR1 SEHNR, CDR2 FQNEAQ (reference sequence). With 2 bases clipped from V and 11 bases from J, the junction kept 6 bases outside the gene matches. There are 12 residues in the CDR3. The specimen sequenced was blood. V is TRBV7-9 and J is TRBJ2-7; 7 bases are shared with TRBD1. This sequence originates from a girl aged 5-17 years with multiple sclerosis. CDR3 sequence (DNA): TGTGCCAGCAGCTTATCCGGACAGGATAAGTACTTC. Its translation is CASSLSGQDKYF.